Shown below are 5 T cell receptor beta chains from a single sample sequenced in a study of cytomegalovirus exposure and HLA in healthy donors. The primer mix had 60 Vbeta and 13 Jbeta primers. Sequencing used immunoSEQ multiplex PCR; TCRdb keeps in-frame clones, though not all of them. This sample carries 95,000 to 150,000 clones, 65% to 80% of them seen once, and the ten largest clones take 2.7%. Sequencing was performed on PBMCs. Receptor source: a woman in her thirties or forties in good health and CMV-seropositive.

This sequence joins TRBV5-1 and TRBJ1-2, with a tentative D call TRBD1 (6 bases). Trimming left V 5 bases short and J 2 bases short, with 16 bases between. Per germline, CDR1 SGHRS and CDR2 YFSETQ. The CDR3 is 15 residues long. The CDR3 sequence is CASSSRAGENYGYTF. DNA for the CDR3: TGCGCCAGCAGTAGTCGGGCAGGGGAAAACTATGGCTACACCTTC.

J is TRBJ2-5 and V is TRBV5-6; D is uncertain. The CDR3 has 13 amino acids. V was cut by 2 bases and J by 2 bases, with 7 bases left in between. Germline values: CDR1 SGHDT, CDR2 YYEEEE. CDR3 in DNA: TGTGCCAGCAGCTTTCTACAGCAAGAGACCCAGTACTTC. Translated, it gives CASSFLQQETQYF.

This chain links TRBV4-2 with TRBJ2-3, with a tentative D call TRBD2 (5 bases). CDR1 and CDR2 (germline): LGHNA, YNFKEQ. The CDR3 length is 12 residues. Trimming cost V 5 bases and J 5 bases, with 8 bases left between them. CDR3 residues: CASSISGDTQYF. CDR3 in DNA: TGTGCCAGCAGCATAAGCGGAGATACGCAGTATTTT.

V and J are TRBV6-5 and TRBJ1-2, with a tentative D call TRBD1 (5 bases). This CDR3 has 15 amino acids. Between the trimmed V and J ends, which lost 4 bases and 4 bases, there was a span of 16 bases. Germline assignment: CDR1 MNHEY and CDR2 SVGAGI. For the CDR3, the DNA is TGTGCCAGCAGTTCGCCGACAGACGGAGTCTATGGCTACACCTTC. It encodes CASSSPTDGVYGYTF.

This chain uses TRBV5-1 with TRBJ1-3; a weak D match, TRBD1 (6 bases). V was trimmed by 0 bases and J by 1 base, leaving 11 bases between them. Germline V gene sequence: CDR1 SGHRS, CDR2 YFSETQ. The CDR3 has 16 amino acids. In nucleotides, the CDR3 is TGCGCCAGCAGCTTGGGAGTAGGGGGATCTGGAAACACCATATATTTT. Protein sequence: CASSLGVGGSGNTIYF.